This TCR beta chain originates from a study of blood T cell repertoires in COVID-19 (dated by TCRdb to the early 2020s). About the investigation overall: Samples from collaborators originated in the United States, Italy and Spain and spanned both the acute and convalescent phases of COVID-19. The material from the prospective study consisted of cDNA or gDNA derived from T cells, B-cell-depleted T cells, or PBMCs. Subjects who had been exposed to COVID-19, were actively infected with it, or had recovered from it provided the deeply sampled blood TCRbeta repertoires that made up the dataset. A freely available public database, intended as a resource for researchers studying the immune response to SARS-CoV-2, is where the repertoires were released. Samples were obtained from the ongoing ImmuneRACE study (first 160 participants) and from approximately 1,200 subjects provided by 6 global collaborators. Nearly every sample came with metadata listing a de-identified subject ID, COVID-19 status, age in years and sex. Where HLA class I and class II types were available, the types were taken from metadata supplied by the sample provider, not from assay-based typing.

Participants in the prospective study were aged roughly 18 to 100 years, lived in under 30 United States geographic areas, and enrolled through a virtual design. To assign participants to cohorts, the prospective study relied on clinical history that participants themselves reported in a screening survey and a study questionnaire. ImmuneRACE Cohort 3 recovered participants were defined by two consecutive negative NP/OP PCR tests, healthcare professional clearance, or symptom resolution. In the prospective study, mobile phlebotomists collected whole blood, serum and a nasopharyngeal or oropharyngeal swab from each participant. Additional blood draws and questionnaires over an approximately 2-month period could optionally be provided by prospective study participants. Before DNA extraction, blood samples from the prospective study were shipped at room temperature or frozen. Broader findings and caveats from the paper: How much clinical and demographic metadata was included differed by source and by participant, and the metadata was provided uncurated.

TCRbeta CDR3 regions were amplified from genomic DNA using the immunoSEQ Assay, a bias-controlled multiplex PCR. In the original analysis: The number of nucleated cells in each sample was estimated from the amplification of reference gene primers within the assay. Sequence reads were collapsed and filtered to measure the absolute abundance of every unique TCRbeta CDR3 rearrangement. For each sample, productive Simpson clonality was calculated as the square root of Simpson's diversity index across productive rearrangements. In TCRdb, the immuneACCESS table is reduced to in-frame sequences with V and J assigned. These tables do not hold every clone; where another copy was compared, an unresolved V gene accounts for under half, and the others remain unexplained. For V, J and clone size, that table is used; D and trimming come from the DNA. Here the sample has 150,000 or so clones; approximately 80% occur a single time. The leading ten clones occupy about 5.6% of the sample.

In the case of this clone: Its antigen is currently not known. Qualities for individual bases were not recorded, and no much larger clone is one base off.

There are 18 amino acids in the CDR3, from cysteine to phenylalanine inclusive. This entry keeps only the CDR3 DNA: 54 bases, framed from base 1. Sequences MNHEY (CDR1) and SMNVEV (CDR2) are obtained from the germline V gene (reference sequence). Compared with germline, V lacks 1 base and J lacks 5 bases; bases without a gene match: 11. The sequenced sample was PBMCs or T cells enriched from blood (not recorded which). The receptor was derived from a man in his forties who had recovered from COVID-19. Recombination joined TRBV27 with TRBJ2-3, with 11 bases matching TRBD2. The CDR3 protein: CASSLFGPSGGFGDTQYF. DNA sequence: TGTGCCAGCAGTTTATTCGGTCCTAGCGGGGGGTTCGGAGATACGCAGTATTTT.